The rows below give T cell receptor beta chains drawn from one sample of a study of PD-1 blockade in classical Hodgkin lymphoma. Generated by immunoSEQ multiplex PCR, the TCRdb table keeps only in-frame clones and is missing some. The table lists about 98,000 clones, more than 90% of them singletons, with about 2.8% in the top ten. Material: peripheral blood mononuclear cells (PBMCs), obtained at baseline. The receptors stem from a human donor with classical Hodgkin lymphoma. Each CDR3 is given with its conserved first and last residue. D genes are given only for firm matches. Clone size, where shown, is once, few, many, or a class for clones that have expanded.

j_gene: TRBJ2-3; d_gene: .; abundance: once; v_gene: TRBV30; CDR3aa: CAWGSGMGGPDTQYF; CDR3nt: TGTGCCTGGGGCTCCGGAATGGGGGGCCCAGATACGCAGTATTTT
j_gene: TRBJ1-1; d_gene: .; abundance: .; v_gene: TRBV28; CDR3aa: CASSLPPTSTEAFF; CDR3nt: TGTGCCAGCAGTTTACCCCCCACGTCCACTGAAGCTTTCTTT
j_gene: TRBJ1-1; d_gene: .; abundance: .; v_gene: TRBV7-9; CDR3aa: CASSLRGTAPAFF; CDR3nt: TGTGCCAGCAGCTTAAGAGGTACGGCCCCGGCTTTCTTT
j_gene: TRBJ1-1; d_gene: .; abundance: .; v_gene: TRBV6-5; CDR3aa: CASRSSAGMNTEAFF; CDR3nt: TGTGCCAGCCGCAGTTCGGCAGGCATGAACACTGAAGCTTTCTTT
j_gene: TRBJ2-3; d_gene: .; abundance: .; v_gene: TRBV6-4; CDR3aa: CASTRVGMGGTDTQYF; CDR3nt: TGTGCCAGCACCCGTGTTGGGATGGGTGGGACAGATACGCAGTATTTT
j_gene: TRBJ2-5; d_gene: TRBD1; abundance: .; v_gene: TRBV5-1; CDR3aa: CASSLWTGPKETQYF; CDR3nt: TGCGCCAGCAGCTTATGGACAGGGCCGAAAGAGACCCAGTACTTC
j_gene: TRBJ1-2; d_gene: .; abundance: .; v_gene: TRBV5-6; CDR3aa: CASSPRYPAVNYGYTF; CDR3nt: TGTGCCAGCAGCCCCCGTTACCCGGCTGTTAACTATGGCTACACCTTC
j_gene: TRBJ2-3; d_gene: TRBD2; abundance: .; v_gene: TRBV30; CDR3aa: CAWSVGLAGADTQYF; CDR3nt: TGTGCCTGGAGTGTGGGACTAGCGGGAGCGGATACGCAGTATTTT
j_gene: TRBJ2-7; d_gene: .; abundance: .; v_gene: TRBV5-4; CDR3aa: CASSLVGRGYEQYF; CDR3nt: TGTGCCAGCAGCTTGGTCGGCAGAGGCTACGAGCAGTACTTC
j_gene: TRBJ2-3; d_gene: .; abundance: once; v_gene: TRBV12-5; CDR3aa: CASGLGQGSDTQYF; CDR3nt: TGTGCTAGTGGTTTAGGGCAGGGATCAGATACGCAGTATTTT
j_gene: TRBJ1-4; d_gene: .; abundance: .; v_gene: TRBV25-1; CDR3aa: CASTPSRTATNEKLFF; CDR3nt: TGTGCCAGCACACCGAGCAGGACAGCAACTAATGAAAAACTGTTTTTT
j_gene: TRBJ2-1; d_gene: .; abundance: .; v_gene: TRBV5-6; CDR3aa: CASSLVAPSIEGSEQFF; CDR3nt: TGTGCCAGCAGCTTGGTGGCGCCGAGTATAGAGGGCAGTGAGCAGTTCTTC
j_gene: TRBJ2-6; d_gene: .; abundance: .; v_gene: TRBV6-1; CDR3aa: CASSEEDSIYSGANVLTF; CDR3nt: TGTGCCAGCAGTGAGGAGGATTCCATCTACTCTGGGGCCAACGTCCTGACTTTC
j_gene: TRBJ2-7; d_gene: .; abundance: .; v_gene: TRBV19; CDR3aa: CASSQLGSYEQYF; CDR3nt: TGTGCCAGTAGCCAATTAGGGTCCTACGAGCAGTACTTC
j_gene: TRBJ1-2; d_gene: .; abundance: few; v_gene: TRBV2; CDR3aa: CASSEQGLNGYTF; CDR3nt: TGTGCCAGTTCCGAGCAGGGCTTGAATGGCTACACCTTC
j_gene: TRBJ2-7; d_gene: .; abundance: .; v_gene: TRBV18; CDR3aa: CASSPRPGGSTYEQYF; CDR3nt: TGTGCCAGCTCACCACGTCCAGGGGGGTCCACCTACGAGCAGTACTTC
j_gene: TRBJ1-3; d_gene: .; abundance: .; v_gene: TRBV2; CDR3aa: CASSLLDTSGNTIYF; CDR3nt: TGTGCCAGCAGTTTACTTGACACCTCTGGAAACACCATATATTTT
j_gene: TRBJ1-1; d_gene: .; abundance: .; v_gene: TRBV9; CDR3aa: CASSAGVDTEAFF; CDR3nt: TGTGCCAGCAGCGCAGGGGTGGACACTGAAGCTTTCTTT
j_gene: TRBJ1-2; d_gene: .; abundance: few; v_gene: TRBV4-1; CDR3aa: CASSQEVRGAYGYTF; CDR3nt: TGCGCCAGCAGCCAAGAAGTCAGGGGCGCCTATGGCTACACCTTC
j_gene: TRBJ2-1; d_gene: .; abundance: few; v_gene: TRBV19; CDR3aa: CAVGTYNEQFF; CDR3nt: TGTGCCGTCGGGACATACAATGAGCAGTTCTTC
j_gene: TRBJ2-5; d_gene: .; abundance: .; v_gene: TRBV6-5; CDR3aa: CASSYEWLARRETQYF; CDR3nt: TGTGCCAGCAGTTATGAGTGGCTAGCTCGGCGGGAGACCCAGTACTTC
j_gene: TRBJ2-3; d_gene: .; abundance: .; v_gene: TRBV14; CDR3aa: CASSWGSSTDTQYF; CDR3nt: TGTGCCAGCAGCTGGGGGTCCAGCACAGATACGCAGTATTTT
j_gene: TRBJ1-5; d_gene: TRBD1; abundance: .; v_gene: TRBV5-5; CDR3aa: CASSPGTGGVNQPQHF; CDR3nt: TGTGCCAGCAGCCCTGGGACAGGGGGCGTTAATCAGCCCCAGCATTTT
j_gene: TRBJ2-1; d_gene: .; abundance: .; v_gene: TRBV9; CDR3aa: CASSEQGDNEQFF; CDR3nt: TGTGCCAGCAGCGAACAGGGAGACAATGAGCAGTTCTTC
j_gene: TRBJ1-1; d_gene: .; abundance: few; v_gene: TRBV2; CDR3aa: CASNPLRDTEAFF; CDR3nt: TGTGCCAGCAACCCACTCCGGGACACTGAAGCTTTCTTT
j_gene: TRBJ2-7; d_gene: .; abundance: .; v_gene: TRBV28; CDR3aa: CASSFVWYEQYF; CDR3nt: TGTGCCAGCAGTTTTGTGTGGTACGAGCAGTACTTC
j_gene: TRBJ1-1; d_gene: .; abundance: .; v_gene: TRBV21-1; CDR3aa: CASSTDRELNTEAFF; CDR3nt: TGTGCCAGCAGCACAGACAGGGAGCTGAACACTGAAGCTTTCTTT
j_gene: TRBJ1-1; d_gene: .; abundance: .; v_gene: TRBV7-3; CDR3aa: CASSMGPMNTEAFF; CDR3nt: TGTGCCAGCAGTATGGGCCCGATGAACACTGAAGCTTTCTTT
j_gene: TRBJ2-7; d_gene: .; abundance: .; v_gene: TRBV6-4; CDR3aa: CASSFKGVVYEQYF; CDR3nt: TGTGCCAGCAGTTTCAAAGGAGTTGTATACGAGCAGTACTTC
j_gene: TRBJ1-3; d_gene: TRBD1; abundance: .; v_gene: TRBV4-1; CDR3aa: CASSQAFRDRGNTIYF; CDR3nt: TGCGCCAGCAGCCAAGCGTTTAGGGACAGGGGAAACACCATATATTTT
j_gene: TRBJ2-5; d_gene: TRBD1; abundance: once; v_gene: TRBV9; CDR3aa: CASSAWTGYQETQYF; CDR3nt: TGTGCCAGCAGCGCCTGGACAGGGTACCAAGAGACCCAGTACTTC
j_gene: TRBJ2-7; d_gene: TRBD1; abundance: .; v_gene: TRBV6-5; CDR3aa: CASSPGDRAYEQYF; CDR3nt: TGTGCCAGCTCCCCAGGGGACAGGGCCTACGAGCAGTACTTC